Below, 24 T cell receptor beta chains from the same sample are listed, as sequenced in a study of identifying expanded T cells in peripheral blood. Here immunoSEQ multiplex PCR was the method, and the copy in TCRdb shows in-frame clones only, minus some. Of about 89,000 clones in the sample, about 86% were seen once. The sample consisted of blood. The source is a person aged 18 to 70 in good health.

The J gene is TRBJ1-4, the V gene TRBV27; weak D call: TRBD1 (5 bases). The CDR3 extends over 15 amino acids. The germline V gene has CDR1 MNHEY and CDR2 SMNVEV (reference sequence). V was trimmed by 11 bases and J by 0 bases, leaving 16 bases between them. CDR3 in DNA: TGTGCCGGGAGGGACCGATACCCAACTAATGAAAAACTGTTTTTT. It codes for CAGRDRYPTNEKLFF. The whole variable domain, filled in from reference TRBV27 and TRBJ1-4, reads EAQVTQNPRYLITVTGKKLTVTCSQNMNHEYMSWYRQDPGLGLRQIYYSMNVEVTDKGDVPEGYKVSRKEKRNFPLILESPSPNQTSLYFCAGRDRYPTNEKLFFGSGTQLSVL.

This clone was seen more than once but under ten times. J is TRBJ1-5 and V is TRBV6-1; TRBD1 matches at 7 bases. The trim removed 7 bases at V and 5 bases at J, leaving 8 bases unmatched. The CDR3 totals 14 residues. CDR1 and CDR2 (germline): MNHNS, SASEGT. The CDR3 DNA sequence: TGTGCCAGCACTAGGGACAGACAATATCAGCCCCAGCATTTT. Its protein is CASTRDRQYQPQHF.

The V gene is TRBV6-1, the J gene TRBJ2-7; either TRBD1 or TRBD2 may fit D (5 bases each). CDR1 is MNHNS, CDR2 SASEGT, per germline. Between the trimmed V and J ends, which lost 2 bases and 4 bases, there was a span of 15 bases. The CDR3 runs 15 residues. The CDR3 region is CASSEMGRPGYEQYF. CDR3 in DNA: TGTGCCAGCAGTGAAATGGGGCGGCCGGGGTACGAGCAGTACTTC.

The chain is built from TRBV2 and TRBJ1-6; 9 nucleotides agree with TRBD1. The CDR3 has 18 amino acids. From germline, CDR1 is SNHLY and CDR2 FYNNEI. Losses at the gene ends were 3 bases for V and 0 bases for J; bases not matched to a gene: 6. The CDR3 is CASSDGQGRSSYNSPLHF. CDR3 in DNA: TGTGCCAGCAGTGATGGACAGGGGAGGAGCTCCTATAATTCACCCCTCCACTTT. The full variable domain, its missing parts supplied by reference TRBV2 and TRBJ1-6, is EPEVTQTPSHQVTQMGQEVILRCVPISNHLYFYWYRQILGQKVEFLVSFYNNEISEKSEIFDDQFSVERPDGSNFTLKIRSTKLEDSAMYFCASSDGQGRSSYNSPLHFGNGTRLTVT.

The rearrangement links TRBV10-3 to TRBJ2-5, with 10 bases matching TRBD1. Trimming removed 11 bases from V and 5 bases from J; junction bases left unmatched: 8. Looked up from germline, CDR1 is ENHRY and CDR2 is SYGVKD. This CDR3 comprises 13 residues. CDR3: CAATRDRGETQYF. CDR3 in DNA: TGTGCCGCAACCCGGGACAGGGGCGAGACCCAGTACTTC.

This chain uses TRBV30 with TRBJ1-5, with unresolved D. The CDR3 is 13 amino acids. V was shortened by 0 bases and J by 3 bases, with 6 bases between the two germline ends. Looked up from germline, CDR1 is GTSNPN and CDR2 is SVGIG (reference sequence). The CDR3 spells CAWSVGINQPQHF. In DNA, the CDR3 is TGTGCCTGGAGTGTGGGAATCAATCAGCCCCAGCATTTT.

The V gene is TRBV7-3, the J gene TRBJ2-5, with D hard to call. The CDR3 runs 13 residues. Trimming pared 6 bases from V and 5 bases from J, leaving 13 bases between. CDR1 is SGHTA, CDR2 FQGTGA, per germline. The DNA of the CDR3 is TGTGCCAGCAGTTTTGTCGGCAGCGAGACCCAGTACTTC. This translates into CASSFVGSETQYF.

The chain is built from TRBV10-2 and TRBJ2-5, with D possibly matching TRBD2 (5 bases). Germline V gene lookup returns CDR1 WSHSY and CDR2 SAAADI. Trimming stripped 6 bases from V and 4 bases from J, with 12 bases between. This CDR3 is 13 amino acids long. Here the CDR3 DNA reads TGCGCCAGCAGCTACTCCCGGGGAGAGACCCAGTACTTC. It codes for CASSYSRGETQYF.

J is TRBJ2-7 and V is TRBV18; D may be TRBD1 or TRBD2 (5 bases each). The CDR3 runs 17 residues. V was cut by 2 bases and J by 2 bases, with 19 bases left in between. The germline gives CDR1 KGHSH, CDR2 LQKENI. CDR3 region: CASSPYLLGDGPYEQYF. CDR3 nucleotides: TGTGCCAGCTCACCATATTTGTTAGGGGACGGGCCCTACGAGCAGTACTTC. The full variable domain, with the rest looked up from reference TRBV18 and TRBJ2-7, is NAGVMQNPRHLVRRRGQEARLRCSPMKGHSHVYWYRQLPEEGLKFMVYLQKENIIDESGMPKERFSAEFPKEGPSILRIQQVVRGDSAAYFCASSPYLLGDGPYEQYFGPGTRLTVT.

The chain links TRBV11-2 to TRBJ1-2; D gene uncertain. The germline V and J ends were trimmed by 4 bases and 4 bases, with 10 bases remaining between them. The germline gives CDR1 SGHAT, CDR2 FQNNGV. The CDR3 loop spans 13 amino acids. The CDR3 sequence: CASSSRQAYGYTF. CDR3 sequence (DNA): TGTGCCAGCAGCTCCCGACAAGCCTATGGCTACACCTTC.

The CDR3 coding sequence is TGTGCCTGGAGTATTAGACAGCCAGACACTGAAGCTTTCTTT. As protein: CAWSIRQPDTEAFF. This chain links TRBV30 with TRBJ1-1; possible D gene TRBD1, 5 bases. The CDR3 totals 14 residues. V dropped 2 bases and J dropped 3 bases, with 13 bases sitting between them. In germline, CDR1 is GTSNPN, CDR2 SVGIG (reference sequence).

V and J are TRBV6-5 and TRBJ2-7; D unresolved. Germline V gene lookup returns CDR1 MNHEY and CDR2 SVGAGI. Trimming stripped 0 bases from V and 2 bases from J, with 11 bases between. CDR3 length: 15 residues. The CDR3 sequence: CASSYSVIAAYEQYF. The CDR3, as DNA: TGTGCCAGCAGTTACTCGGTTATAGCCGCCTACGAGCAGTACTTC.

The V gene is TRBV5-4, the J gene TRBJ2-7, with D perhaps TRBD2 (5 bases). In germline, CDR1 is SGHNT, CDR2 YYREEE (reference sequence). The CDR3 has 15 amino acids. The V and J ends lost 2 bases and 0 bases respectively, with 12 bases between them. The CDR3 loop is CASSLESGSSYEQYF. In DNA, the CDR3 is TGTGCCAGCAGCTTAGAATCGGGGAGCTCCTACGAGCAGTACTTC.

V usage is TRBV19 and J usage is TRBJ1-1; the D gene is possibly TRBD1 (5 bases). The germline V gene has CDR1 LNHDA and CDR2 SQIVND (reference sequence). V lost 5 bases and J lost 0, with 13 bases in between. This CDR3 contains 15 residues. CDR3 DNA: TGTGCCAGTAGTCGGGCGGGGACTATGAACACTGAAGCTTTCTTT. Encoded protein: CASSRAGTMNTEAFF. Supplemented by reference TRBV19 and TRBJ1-1, the full variable domain reads DGGITQSPKYLFRKEGQNVTLSCEQNLNHDAMYWYRQDPGQGLRLIYYSQIVNDFQKGDIAEGYSVSREKKESFPLTVTSAQKNPTAFYLCASSRAGTMNTEAFFGQGTRLTVV.

This clone was detected many times. The CDR3 reads CASSKEAGSSYGYTF. CDR3 nucleotide sequence: TGTGCCAGCAGTAAAGAGGCAGGTTCCTCTTATGGCTACACCTTC. This chain joins TRBV6-1 and TRBJ1-2; D is uncertain. Looked up from germline, CDR1 is MNHNS and CDR2 is SASEGT. The V and J ends lost 5 bases and 5 bases respectively, with 18 bases between them. The CDR3 spans 15 residues.

The V call is TRBV11-3, the J call TRBJ2-1; D may be TRBD1 or TRBD2 (5 bases each). The CDR3 is made up of 12 amino acids. Trimming stripped 6 bases from V and 6 bases from J, with 9 bases between. Germline V gene data show CDR1 as SGHNT and CDR2 as YENEEA. The CDR3 DNA follows: TGTGCCAGCAGGCCGAGGGGCAATGAGCAGTTCTTC. Translating it yields CASRPRGNEQFF.

This rearrangement joins TRBV7-3 to TRBJ2-2; TRBD1 aligns across 9 bases. The trim removed 0 bases at V and 6 bases at J, leaving 8 bases unmatched. CDR3 length: 17 amino acids. In germline, CDR1 is SGHTA, CDR2 FQGTGA. The CDR3 region is CASSLTGLTGGSGELFF. The DNA of the CDR3 is TGTGCCAGCAGCTTAACGGGCTTGACAGGGGGATCCGGGGAGCTGTTTTTT.

The chain employs TRBV6-1 and TRBJ2-5; D perhaps matches TRBD1 (6 bases). The CDR3 is made up of 14 amino acids. Per the germline V gene, CDR1 is MNHNS and CDR2 is SASEGT. Trimming removed 8 bases from V and 5 bases from J, with 18 bases in between. The CDR3 sequence is CASLSTGLGETQYF. The CDR3 nucleotides are TGTGCCAGCCTTTCTACAGGGTTGGGTGAGACCCAGTACTTC.

The CDR3 here is CAISEAALKSYEQYF. The CDR3 DNA reads TGTGCCATCAGTGAGGCTGCCCTTAAGTCCTACGAGCAGTACTTC. V gene TRBV10-3 combines with J gene TRBJ2-7; D gene unclear. Germline V gene sequence: CDR1 ENHRY, CDR2 SYGVKD. V lost 2 bases and J lost 1, with 12 bases in between. The CDR3 contains 15 residues.

This chain links TRBV7-9 with TRBJ1-5, with 8 nucleotides matching TRBD1. CDR3 size: 13 residues. Germline values: CDR1 SEHNR, CDR2 FQNEAQ (reference sequence). V dropped 7 bases and J dropped 6; count of bases not matched to a gene: 5. The DNA for the CDR3 is TGTGCCAGCACCACAGGGGGTTTTCAGCCCCAGCATTTT. It specifies CASTTGGFQPQHF.

The chain carries TRBV9 and TRBJ2-3, with 7 positions matching TRBD1. The CDR3 extends over 15 amino acids. Germline loops: CDR1 SGDLS, CDR2 YYNGEE. V lost 3 bases, J lost 0 bases, and 4 bases stayed unmatched. The DNA of the CDR3 is TGTGCCAGCAGCGCAAGGGGGCTTAGCACAGATACGCAGTATTTT. It yields the protein CASSARGLSTDTQYF. Complete variable domain (other parts from reference TRBV9 and TRBJ2-3): DSGVTQTPKHLITATGQRVTLRCSPRSGDLSVYWYQQSLDQGLQFLIQYYNGEERAKGNILERFSAQQFPDLHSELNLSSLELGDSALYFCASSARGLSTDTQYFGPGTRLTVL.

The chain carries TRBV5-6 and TRBJ2-7, with D perhaps matching TRBD1 (6 bases). Germline lookup yields CDR1 SGHDT and CDR2 YYEEEE. Trimming stripped 6 bases from V and 4 bases from J, with 17 bases between. CDR3 size: 14 residues. This CDR3 reads CASTGPRGGYEQYF. As DNA, the CDR3 is TGTGCCAGCACCGGTCCCCGAGGGGGATACGAGCAGTACTTC.

This clone is a singleton in its sample. The CDR3, as DNA: TGTGCCAGCAGCTCGGGACTTCCGGGGGATACGCAGTATTTT. It is translated as CASSSGLPGDTQYF. This chain connects TRBV7-6 to TRBJ2-3; possible D gene TRBD2, 6 bases. V dropped 4 bases and J dropped 6 bases, with 14 bases sitting between them. The CDR3 runs 14 residues. Looked up from germline, CDR1 is SGHVS and CDR2 is FNYEAQ.

In its sample, this clone was seen once. The chain is built from TRBV6-6 and TRBJ1-4; D is uncertain. The CDR3 contains 13 residues. Germline V gene sequence: CDR1 MNHNY, CDR2 SVGAGI (reference sequence). Trimming took 11 bases from V and 8 from J, leaving 18 bases between them. CDR3 residues: CAAAQLEREKLFF. CDR3 in DNA: TGTGCCGCGGCTCAGCTGGAAAGGGAAAAACTGTTTTTT.